These T cell receptor beta chains were read from a single sample in a study of shared clonotypes between healthy human individuals. The repertoire was sequenced with immunoSEQ multiplex PCR; TCRdb's copy has only in-frame clones and lacks some. The repertoire holds about 1,500,000 clones, with roughly 96% as singletons. The specimen sequenced was naive CD4+ T cells sorted from blood. These receptor sequences come from a man younger than 40 in good health. CDR3s include the opening cysteine and the closing phenylalanine or tryptophan. Fields, in order: J gene, clone size, D gene, V gene, CDR3 protein, CDR3 DNA. A D gene is named only where the DNA matches it firmly. Not every row has a clone size; where given, it reads once, few, many or a size class.

>TRBJ2-2|NA|NA|TRBV7-6
CASSRGRTNTGELFF
TGTGCCAGCAGCCGTGGACGAACGAACACCGGGGAGCTGTTTTTT
>TRBJ2-3|NA|NA|TRBV7-9
CASSLAQRAGEFTDTQYF
TGTGCCAGCAGCTTAGCCCAACGAGCGGGCGAATTCACAGATACGCAGTATTTT
>TRBJ2-2|NA|NA|TRBV5-6
CASSLDRVTGELFF
TGTGCCAGCAGCTTGGATCGGGTCACCGGGGAGCTGTTTTTT
>TRBJ2-5|NA|NA|TRBV2
CASSEGAVSGGTQYF
TGTGCCAGCAGTGAAGGGGCTGTGAGCGGTGGGACCCAGTACTTC
>TRBJ2-1|NA|TRBD2|TRBV5-1
CASSPGLAGGDEQFF
TGCGCCAGCAGCCCGGGACTAGCGGGAGGGGATGAGCAGTTCTTC
>TRBJ1-2|NA|TRBD1|TRBV5-6
CASKKTGVPDYGYTF
TGTGCCAGCAAGAAGACAGGGGTCCCCGACTATGGCTACACCTTC
>TRBJ2-1|NA|TRBD2|TRBV5-1
CASSLAERLAGGRGEQFF
TGCGCCAGCAGCTTGGCCGAGCGACTAGCGGGAGGGCGGGGTGAGCAGTTCTTC
>TRBJ2-5|NA|TRBD1|TRBV27
CASAGQGATVGQETQYF
TGTGCCAGCGCGGGACAGGGGGCAACTGTGGGCCAAGAGACCCAGTACTTC
>TRBJ2-4|once|NA|TRBV11-3
CASSKEGGNIQYF
TGTGCCAGCAGCAAAGAGGGGGGGAACATTCAGTACTTC
>TRBJ1-1|NA|NA|TRBV2
CATSKANTEAFF
TGTGCCACCAGTAAAGCGAACACTGAAGCTTTCTTT
>TRBJ1-2|once|NA|TRBV19
CASSTSWGDPYGYTF
TGTGCCAGTAGTACCTCTTGGGGAGATCCTTATGGCTACACCTTC
>TRBJ2-2|NA|TRBD2|TRBV27
CASWSTAGGRGTGELFF
TGTGCCAGCTGGTCGACCGCGGGAGGGCGAGGGACCGGGGAGCTGTTTTTT
>TRBJ2-5|NA|NA|TRBV2
CASVRDGQETQYF
TGTGCCAGCGTCCGGGACGGACAAGAGACCCAGTACTTC
>TRBJ2-2|NA|NA|TRBV7-2
CASSLGGAGELFF
TGTGCCAGCAGCTTAGGCGGGGCCGGGGAGCTGTTTTTT
>TRBJ2-7|NA|NA|TRBV5-1
CASSLGAIYEQYF
TGCGCCAGCAGCTTGGGGGCGATCTACGAGCAGTACTTC
>TRBJ1-1|NA|NA|TRBV28
CASSLVGGKSEAFF
TGTGCCAGCAGTTTAGTGGGGGGGAAATCTGAAGCTTTCTTT
>TRBJ2-1|NA|TRBD2|TRBV9
CASSVLGTSDGEQFF
TGTGCCAGCAGCGTACTTGGAACTAGCGATGGTGAGCAGTTCTTC
>TRBJ2-6|NA|NA|TRBV5-1
CASSVGNSGANVLTF
TGCGCCAGCAGCGTAGGGAACTCTGGGGCCAACGTCCTGACTTTC